This TCR beta chain came from a study of cytotoxic CD8 clonotypes in ibrutinib-treated CLL. Study context: Among the samples, the mean was roughly 260,000 productive templates and roughly 96,000 productive rearrangements.

The CDR3 length is 16 residues. Trimming removed 5 bases from V and 5 bases from J; junction bases left unmatched: 14. CDR1 is SSHAT, CDR2 FNYEAQ, per germline (reference sequence). Here immunoSEQ multiplex PCR was the method, and the copy in TCRdb shows in-frame clones only, minus some. This table holds some 76,000 clones, roughly 83% found once. V usage is TRBV7-7 and J usage is TRBJ1-1; 7 nucleotides align to TRBD1. The specimen comprised PBMCs, sampled after 24 months of ibrutinib treatment. The receptor was isolated from a human donor with chronic lymphocytic leukemia. The CDR3 loop is CASSLPDRAGGTEAFF. The CDR3 DNA follows: TGTGCCAGCAGCCTCCCCGACAGGGCCGGTGGAACTGAAGCTTTCTTT. The complete variable domain, with remaining parts taken from reference TRBV7-7 and TRBJ1-1, reads GAGVSQSPRYKVTKRGQDVTLRCDPISSHATLYWYQQALGQGPEFLTYFNYEAQPDKSGLPSDRFSAERPEGSISTLTIQRTEQRDSAMYRCASSLPDRAGGTEAFFGQGTRLTVV.